A single sample is the source of the 32 T cell receptor beta chains below, sequenced in a study of T cell responses to AZD1222 COVID-19 vaccine. Assay used: immunoSEQ multiplex PCR; TCRdb lists only in-frame clones, some missing. The profile shows approximately 170,000 clones, approximately 92% of them singletons. The material sequenced was peripheral blood, taken on day 0 of AZD1222 vaccination. These receptors were taken from an adult in good health.

The rearrangement joins TRBV28 to TRBJ1-5; unclear D gene. Trimming removed 3 bases from V and 5 bases from J, with 17 bases in between. Germline assignment: CDR1 MDHEN and CDR2 SYDVKM. There are 16 residues in the CDR3. The CDR3 region has the DNA TGTGCCAGCAGTTTCAGTGGTGAGGGTTTAGATCAGCCCCAGCATTTT. It is translated as CASSFSGEGLDQPQHF.

This chain links TRBV7-9 with TRBJ2-1; 10 nucleotides align to TRBD2. The CDR3 is 16 residues long. Germline V CDR1 and CDR2: SEHNR, FQNEAQ (reference sequence). The junction had 6 bases not matched to a gene; V was cut back by 5 bases and J by 2 bases. The CDR3 nucleotides read TGTGCCAGCAGCCCTGGGACTAGCGCTACCTACAATGAGCAGTTCTTC. Protein: CASSPGTSATYNEQFF.

This clone was picked up one time. The chain uses TRBV29-1 and TRBJ1-1; D is ambiguous. The CDR3 has 9 amino acids. Germline CDR1 reads SQVTM; CDR2 reads ANQGSEA. Trimming took 5 bases from V and 6 from J, leaving 4 bases between them. CDR3 loop: CSVYPEAFF. In nucleotides, the CDR3 is TGCAGCGTTTACCCTGAAGCTTTCTTT.

The chain combines TRBV12-3 or TRBV12-4 with TRBJ2-7; TRBD2 is a possible D gene (5 bases). The CDR3 runs to 13 residues. With 0 bases removed from V and 2 bases from J, the gap between germline ends came to 5 bases. The CDR3 protein is CASSLARAYEQYF. For the CDR3, the DNA is TGTGCCAGCAGTTTAGCGCGGGCCTACGAGCAGTACTTC.

V and J are TRBV2 and TRBJ2-7; unclear D gene. The length of the CDR3 is 13 residues. V lost 4 bases and J 3 bases, leaving 10 bases between the germline ends. Germline values: CDR1 SNHLY, CDR2 FYNNEI. The chain's CDR3 is CASSVALLYEQYF. CDR3 nucleotide sequence: TGTGCCAGCAGTGTTGCTTTACTCTACGAGCAGTACTTC. The variable domain in full, completed from reference TRBV2 and TRBJ2-7, reads EPEVTQTPSHQVTQMGQEVILRCVPISNHLYFYWYRQILGQKVEFLVSFYNNEISEKSEIFDDQFSVERPDGSNFTLKIRSTKLEDSAMYFCASSVALLYEQYFGPGTRLTVT.

The chain employs TRBV2 and TRBJ2-7, with 8 positions matching TRBD2. This CDR3 region has 15 residues. V lost 4 bases to trimming and J lost 0 bases; unmatched junction nucleotides: 5. CDR1 is SNHLY, CDR2 FYNNEI, per germline. The CDR3 loop is CASSVERGFSYEQYF. The DNA for the CDR3 is TGTGCCAGCAGTGTCGAGCGGGGGTTCTCCTACGAGCAGTACTTC.

The rearrangement joins TRBV6-5 to TRBJ2-5; D ambiguous. The germline gives CDR1 MNHEY, CDR2 SVGAGI. V shed 6 bases and J shed 1 base, with 6 bases lying between them. The CDR3 is 12 residues long. The CDR3 sequence is CASSRAQETQYF. The CDR3 nucleotides read TGTGCCAGCAGCCGGGCCCAAGAGACCCAGTACTTC.

The DNA of the CDR3 is TGTGCCAGAAGCGGGGGGATCTACAATGAGCAGTTCTTC. Residues: CARSGGIYNEQFF. V is TRBV2 and J is TRBJ2-1; TRBD2 matches at 9 bases. With 9 bases clipped from V and 3 bases from J, the junction kept 3 bases outside the gene matches. The CDR3 contains 13 residues. The V gene's germline CDR1 is SNHLY and CDR2 FYNNEI.

The chain employs TRBV19 and TRBJ1-6; D remains ambiguous. Deletions cut 2 bases from V and 3 bases from J, with 5 bases between. This CDR3 has 14 amino acids. Germline V CDR1 and CDR2: LNHDA, SQIVND (reference sequence). CDR3 loop: CASSISGYNSPLHF. In DNA, the CDR3 is TGTGCCAGTAGTATATCTGGCTATAATTCACCCCTCCACTTT.

The chain recombines TRBV6-5 with TRBJ2-7; D unclear. The CDR3 is made up of 12 amino acids. V dropped 6 bases and J dropped 0 bases, with 6 bases sitting between them. Germline lookup yields CDR1 MNHEY and CDR2 SVGAGI. CDR3 in DNA: TGTGCCAGCAGCAGGAGCTCCTACGAGCAGTACTTC. This sequence encodes CASSRSSYEQYF.

The rearrangement uses TRBV7-2 and TRBJ1-2; 8 nucleotides match TRBD1. Germline V gives CDR1 SGHTA, CDR2 FQGNSA. The CDR3 runs to 13 residues. The V gene end was trimmed by 6 bases and the J gene end by 7 bases; junction bases not matched to a gene: 7. The CDR3 protein is CASRVDRERGYTF. In DNA, the CDR3 is TGTGCCAGCAGGGTGGACAGGGAGCGTGGCTACACCTTC.

The chain combines TRBV30 with TRBJ1-5; possibly TRBD1 for D (6 bases). CDR1 is GTSNPN and CDR2 is SVGIG in the germline V gene (reference sequence). Trimming shortened V by 2 bases and J by 3 bases, and 8 bases separated the two germline ends. CDR3 length equals 13 residues. The CDR3 loop reads CAWSHRDNQPQHF. Written as DNA, the CDR3 is TGTGCCTGGAGTCACAGGGACAATCAGCCCCAGCATTTT.

This chain links TRBV6-1 with TRBJ2-7, with D possibly matching TRBD1 (6 bases). Trimming pared 3 bases from V and 7 bases from J, leaving 16 bases between. This CDR3 region has 14 residues. Germline CDR1 reads MNHNS; CDR2 reads SASEGT. The chain's CDR3 is CASSEGHHTSEQYF. As DNA, the CDR3 is TGTGCCAGCAGTGAGGGACACCACACCTCAGAGCAGTACTTC.

V usage is TRBV19 and J usage is TRBJ1-1; D might be TRBD1 (6 bases). V was cut by 4 bases and J by 0 bases, with 12 bases left in between. Germline CDR1 LNHDA, CDR2 SQIVND (reference sequence). This CDR3 comprises 15 residues. The CDR3 sequence: CASSTRGYMNTEAFF. The CDR3 coding sequence is TGTGCCAGTAGTACGAGGGGGTATATGAACACTGAAGCTTTCTTT.

The chain is built from TRBV10-3 and TRBJ2-1; 7 bases align to TRBD1. The CDR3 contains 11 residues. Germline trimming cut 10 bases from V and 6 bases from J; bases unmatched to any gene: 3. Germline V gene data show CDR1 as ENHRY and CDR2 as SYGVKD. The CDR3 region is CATSGGNEQFF. Written as DNA, the CDR3 is TGTGCCACGTCAGGGGGCAATGAGCAGTTCTTC.

The J gene is TRBJ1-1, the V gene TRBV18; D uncertain. With 3 bases removed from V and 2 bases from J, the gap between germline ends came to 10 bases. The CDR3 sequence is 14 residues long. CDR1 KGHSH and CDR2 LQKENI come from the germline V gene. The CDR3 coding sequence is TGTGCCAGCTCACCGGCGACCCATAACACTGAAGCTTTCTTT. It specifies CASSPATHNTEAFF.

The V and J genes are TRBV5-5 and TRBJ2-5, with TRBD1 as a possible D gene (7 bases). This CDR3 comprises 15 residues. Germline values: CDR1 SGHKS, CDR2 YYEKEE (reference sequence). The ends were cut back, 7 bases at V and 5 bases at J, with 21 bases in the middle. CDR3 in amino acids: CASGPGTVAVETQYF. As DNA, the CDR3 is TGTGCCAGCGGGCCCGGGACAGTAGCGGTTGAGACCCAGTACTTC.

The V gene is TRBV12-3 or TRBV12-4, the J gene TRBJ2-5, with a tentative D call TRBD2 (6 bases). Deletions cut 6 bases from V and 5 bases from J, with 10 bases between. This CDR3 comprises 12 residues. The CDR3 loop is CASSPGGETQYF. The CDR3 coding sequence is TGTGCCAGCAGCCCTGGGGGGGAGACCCAGTACTTC.

This chain joins TRBV5-5 and TRBJ1-1; D is ambiguous. Between the trimmed V and J ends, which lost 1 base and 2 bases, there was a span of 9 bases. Germline CDR1 reads SGHKS; CDR2 reads YYEKEE (reference sequence). This CDR3 has 14 amino acids. This CDR3 is CASSLLPLNTEAFF. The CDR3 DNA sequence: TGTGCCAGCAGCTTGTTGCCGCTTAACACTGAAGCTTTCTTT.

This chain joins TRBV9 and TRBJ2-1; 9 bases are a match to TRBD2. The CDR3 extends over 16 amino acids. Germline CDR1 reads SGDLS; CDR2 reads YYNGEE. V was clipped by 3 bases and J by 3 bases; unmatched bases: 7. DNA of the CDR3: TGTGCCAGCAGCGCCCGTAGCGGGAGATACTACAATGAGCAGTTCTTC. It translates to CASSARSGRYYNEQFF.

The chain couples TRBV9 to TRBJ1-3; TRBD1 is a possible D gene (6 bases). Germline V lookup: CDR1 SGDLS, CDR2 YYNGEE. Trimming cost V 0 bases and J 0 bases, with 16 bases left between them. This CDR3 comprises 18 residues. The CDR3 sequence is CASSVGGSGQFSGNTIYF. The DNA for the CDR3 is TGTGCCAGCAGCGTAGGAGGCTCGGGACAATTCTCTGGAAACACCATATATTTT.

The chain links TRBV18 to TRBJ2-1, with TRBD2 matching 9 bases. CDR1 is KGHSH, CDR2 LQKENI, per germline. V trimming: 4 bases; J trimming: 2 bases; junction bases outside the gene matches: 6. CDR3 length: 16 residues. CDR3 sequence reads: CASSLAGETTYNEQFF. Here the CDR3 DNA reads TGTGCCAGCTCACTAGCGGGGGAAACTACCTACAATGAGCAGTTCTTC.

J is TRBJ2-1 and V is TRBV7-8; D remains ambiguous. Trimming shortened V by 2 bases and J by 10 bases, and 6 bases separated the two germline ends. This CDR3 spans 11 amino acids. Per germline, CDR1 SGHVS and CDR2 FQNEAQ. CDR3 protein: CASSLSIEQFF. CDR3 nucleotide sequence: TGTGCCAGCAGCTTATCCATCGAGCAGTTCTTC.

The chain recombines TRBV19 with TRBJ1-2; D is uncertain. The V gene lost 6 bases and the J gene lost 2 bases, with 10 bases spanning the gap. The CDR3 is 13 amino acids. Germline values: CDR1 LNHDA, CDR2 SQIVND (reference sequence). The CDR3 DNA reads as TGTGCCAGTAGGTTGGGAGGGAACTATGGCTACACCTTC. Residues: CASRLGGNYGYTF.

CDR3 amino acids: CASKTGQGDREQYF. As DNA, the CDR3 is TGTGCCAGTAAGACGGGACAGGGAGATCGCGAGCAGTACTTC. The gene calls are TRBV19 and TRBJ2-7; 9 bases align to TRBD1. With V trimmed by 7 bases and J by 6 bases, 10 bases remained unmatched. The CDR3 sequence is 14 residues long. The germline gives CDR1 LNHDA, CDR2 SQIVND (reference sequence).

The rearrangement joins TRBV5-1 to TRBJ2-3; TRBD2 matches 9 bases. Germline V gives CDR1 SGHRS, CDR2 YFSETQ. The CDR3 has 15 residues. After removal of 4 bases from V and 6 bases from J, the junction contained 9 bases not matched to a gene. The CDR3 DNA sequence: TGCGCCAGCAGCCTGGACAGCGGGAGGAGGGATACGCAGTATTTT. Amino acids: CASSLDSGRRDTQYF.

The chain is built from TRBV6-5 and TRBJ2-7; D possibly uses TRBD1 or TRBD2 (7 bases each). The CDR3 length is 13 residues. Trimming cost V 6 bases and J 6 bases, with 15 bases left between them. Germline CDR1 MNHEY, CDR2 SVGAGI. The CDR3 DNA follows: TGTGCCAGCAGCCAGGGGGGGACGGTCGAGCAGTACTTC. Its protein is CASSQGGTVEQYF.

V is TRBV7-3 and J is TRBJ1-1, with D unclear. Germline CDR1 reads SGHTA; CDR2 reads FQGTGA. CDR3 size: 13 residues. V dropped 5 bases and J dropped 0 bases, with 7 bases sitting between them. The CDR3 loop reads CASSQTMNTEAFF. The CDR3 region has the DNA TGTGCCAGCAGCCAAACTATGAACACTGAAGCTTTCTTT.

The rearrangement links TRBV25-1 to TRBJ2-7, with TRBD1 matching over 11 bases. J was trimmed by 3 bases and V by 4 bases; bases with no gene match: 8. Germline V gene data show CDR1 as MGHDK and CDR2 as SYGVNS. The length of the CDR3 is 16 residues. The CDR3 sequence: CASSASPGQGDYEQYF. For the CDR3, the DNA is TGTGCCAGCAGTGCTTCCCCGGGACAGGGGGACTACGAGCAGTACTTC.

V usage is TRBV27 and J usage is TRBJ2-3; D gene ambiguous. Germline lookup yields CDR1 MNHEY and CDR2 SMNVEV (reference sequence). The CDR3 is made up of 13 amino acids. The V end was cut by 2 bases, the J end by 6 bases, with 9 bases between. The CDR3 nucleotides are TGTGCCAGCAGTTTAATTGTAGGGGATACGCAGTATTTT. Its translation: CASSLIVGDTQYF.

The chain recombines TRBV19 with TRBJ1-2; 12 nucleotides line up with TRBD1. CDR1 and CDR2 (germline): LNHDA, SQIVND (reference sequence). Trimming took 4 bases from V and 5 from J; bases not matched to a gene: 14. This CDR3 is 18 amino acids long. The DNA for the CDR3 is TGTGCCAGTAGTACGGGGACAGGGGGCTCTCCTCCTCATTATGGCTACACCTTC. Its protein is CASSTGTGGSPPHYGYTF.

The rearrangement uses TRBV18 and TRBJ1-2; possible D gene TRBD1, 6 bases. V shed 1 base and J shed 8 bases, with 20 bases lying between them. The CDR3 length is 16 residues. Germline-derived CDR1 and CDR2 are KGHSH and LQKENI. CDR3 protein: CASSPLQGRGLGGYTF. The CDR3 region has the DNA TGTGCCAGCTCACCACTCCAGGGGAGAGGGTTAGGCGGCTACACCTTC.